The rows below give T cell receptor beta chains drawn from one sample of a study of CD8+CD57+ T cells in acquired aplastic anemia. MiXCR was run by TCRdb on the reads, yielding one entry per CDR3 protein. The data contain 150,000 to 200,000 distinct CDR3 sequences, 48% of them singletons. Sequenced: sorted CD4+, CD8+, or CD8+CD57+ T cells (not recorded which) from PBMCs. All receptors derive from a human donor with aplastic anemia. Both conserved end residues are part of each CDR3. A D gene is named only where the DNA matches it firmly. The size field is filled for only some rows; it gives once, few, many or a size class.

D: NA
J: TRBJ1-5
size: many
V: TRBV7-9
DNA: TGTGCCAGCAGCTTCTCGGATCAGCCCCAGCATTTT
CDR3: CASSFSDQPQHF

D: TRBD1
J: TRBJ2-7
size: once
V: TRBV7-9
DNA: TGTGCCAGCAGCCTTCACGACAGGGGCTACGAGCAGTACTTC
CDR3: CASSLHDRGYEQYF

D: NA
J: TRBJ2-5
size: many
V: TRBV5-1
DNA: TGCGCCAGCAGCTCGACTAGTCCCCAAGAGACCCAGTACTTC
CDR3: CASSSTSPQETQYF

D: NA
J: TRBJ1-4
size: NA
V: TRBV5-1
DNA: TGCGCCAGCAGCCCGGAACCGATGACCCAGCTAAATGAAAAACTGTTTTTT
CDR3: CASSPEPMTQLNEKLFF

D: NA
J: TRBJ2-2
size: many
V: TRBV4-3
DNA: TGCGCCAGCAGCCCTCTAGGGATGGCCACCGGGGAGCTGTTTTTT
CDR3: CASSPLGMATGELFF

D: TRBD1
J: TRBJ1-6
size: many
V: TRBV7-2
DNA: TGTGCCAGCAGCTCGGGACAGCGAAATAATTCACCCCTCCACTTT
CDR3: CASSSGQRNNSPLHF

D: NA
J: TRBJ2-7
size: many
V: TRBV6-5
DNA: TGTGCCAGTAACCTTCAGGGATCCAACGAGCAGTACTTC
CDR3: CASNLQGSNEQYF

D: NA
J: TRBJ2-1
size: many
V: TRBV10-3
DNA: TGTGCCATCAGTGAGTCCCGGCCCCTTAGCGATGAGCAGTTCTTC
CDR3: CAISESRPLSDEQFF

D: NA
J: TRBJ1-1
size: NA
V: TRBV5-4
DNA: TGTGCCAGCAGCTTGGCCTTGGCGGGGGTCAACACTGAAGCTTTCTTT
CDR3: CASSLALAGVNTEAFF

D: TRBD1
J: TRBJ2-3
size: many
V: TRBV5-1
DNA: TGCGCCAGCAGCTTGGAACAGGGGGCCGCAGATACGCAGTATTTT
CDR3: CASSLEQGAADTQYF

D: NA
J: TRBJ2-7
size: NA
V: TRBV10-3
DNA: TGTGCCGTCAGTGGGTCCAGCGGACATGAGCAGTACTTC
CDR3: CAVSGSSGHEQYF

D: TRBD2
J: TRBJ2-3
size: NA
V: TRBV15
DNA: TGTGCCACCAGCAGAGATCGGGGGGGGAGGGTAGATACGCAGTATTTT
CDR3: CATSRDRGGRVDTQYF

D: TRBD2
J: TRBJ2-7
size: NA
V: TRBV28
DNA: TGTGCCAGCAGTTCTGCGGGAGCACGCAACTACGAGCAGTACTTC
CDR3: CASSSAGARNYEQYF

D: NA
J: TRBJ2-1
size: NA
V: TRBV24-1
DNA: TGTGCCACCAGTGATTTTAAGGGGACCCACAATGAGCAGTTCTTC
CDR3: CATSDFKGTHNEQFF

D: TRBD1
J: TRBJ2-5
size: NA
V: TRBV2
DNA: TGTGCCAGCAGTCTCGGGACAGGGGGCGCGGAGACCCAGTACTTC
CDR3: CASSLGTGGAETQYF

D: NA
J: TRBJ2-7
size: few
V: TRBV6-2/TRBV6-3
DNA: TGTGCCAGCAGCAGACCAAACAGGAGCAGCTCCTACGAGCAGTACTTC
CDR3: CASSRPNRSSSYEQYF

D: TRBD2
J: TRBJ2-1
size: NA
V: TRBV4-1
DNA: TGCGCCAGCAGCCAAGACCCTAGCGGGATAAGGGGTGAGCAGTTCTTC
CDR3: CASSQDPSGIRGEQFF

D: TRBD2
J: TRBJ2-5
size: NA
V: TRBV20-1
DNA: TGCAGTGCTAGTGACACGGGCGGGGGGGAGACCCAGTACTTC
CDR3: CSASDTGGGETQYF

D: TRBD1
J: TRBJ1-1
size: many
V: TRBV2
DNA: TGTGCCAGCAGTGAAGCGGTGTGGACAGGGAGGTATAACACTGAAGCTTTCTTT
CDR3: CASSEAVWTGRYNTEAFF

D: TRBD1
J: TRBJ2-3
size: NA
V: TRBV3-1
DNA: TGTGCCAGCAGCCCAGAAACTAGGGGGCCGCTTACGCAGTATTTT
CDR3: CASSPETRGPLTQYF